This T cell receptor (beta chain) was sequenced during a study of shared clonotypes between healthy human individuals. Points from the study as a whole: With few donors, the genetic and exposure-history diversity represented was limited.

The V segment lost 7 bases and the J segment 8 bases; nucleotides outside the gene matches: 10. This CDR3 spans 15 amino acids. In germline, CDR1 is MNHNS, CDR2 SASEGT. Some clones are missing from TCRdb's copy, which holds only in-frame ones; the method was immunoSEQ multiplex PCR. The sample yields over 2 million clones, 85% to 95% seen once. As concerns this clone: Its antigen is unknown.

This sequence joins TRBV6-1 and TRBJ2-7, with 14 bases lining up with TRBD2. Input material: naive CD4+ T cells from PBMCs. Subset given: CD45RA+ positively selected. This clonotype was obtained from a young man in good health. Some clones in this sample may be carry-over from other donors' samples. CDR3 amino acids: CASTGLAGGPGKQYF. The DNA for the CDR3 is TGTGCCAGCACTGGACTAGCGGGGGGCCCGGGGAAGCAGTACTTC.